The rows below give T cell receptor beta chains drawn from one sample of a study of response to subunit inactivated influenza vaccine. TCRdb re-derived calls from the RT-PCR reads in MiXCR, one entry per CDR3 protein. The sample yields over 150,000 distinct CDR3 sequences, roughly a tenth seen once. The specimen comprised non-naive T cells sorted from PBMCs, sampled roughly 48 days after vaccination. Source of these receptors: a man in his forties or fifties who received an inactivated influenza vaccine. CDR3s include the opening cysteine and the closing phenylalanine or tryptophan. Fields, in order: CDR3 protein, CDR3 DNA, D gene, V gene, J gene, clone size. D genes are given only for firm matches. For some rows the clone size is stated as once, few or many, or as a class when expanded; others skip it.

CDR3aa: CASSFREVFRTDTQYF; CDR3nt: TGTGCCAGCAGTTTCCGGGAAGTATTTAGGACAGATACGCAGTATTTT; d_gene: -; v_gene: TRBV28; j_gene: TRBJ2-3; abundance: many
CDR3aa: CSVEGGENTEAFF; CDR3nt: TGCAGCGTTGAAGGGGGGGAGAACACTGAAGCTTTCTTT; d_gene: -; v_gene: TRBV29-1; j_gene: TRBJ1-1; abundance: few
CDR3aa: CASSSNPDRVGNTIYF; CDR3nt: TGTGCCAGCAGCTCTAACCCGGACAGGGTGGGAAACACCATATATTTT; d_gene: TRBD1; v_gene: TRBV5-5; j_gene: TRBJ1-3; abundance: few
CDR3aa: CASRAGGSNTEAFF; CDR3nt: TGTGCCAGCAGAGCAGGGGGTTCTAACACTGAAGCTTTCTTT; d_gene: TRBD1; v_gene: TRBV28; j_gene: TRBJ1-1; abundance: -
CDR3aa: CSASWGSRYEQFF; CDR3nt: TGCAGTGCTAGTTGGGGTTCCCGATATGAGCAGTTCTTC; d_gene: -; v_gene: TRBV20-1; j_gene: TRBJ2-1; abundance: -
CDR3aa: CASSNRDGEASYEQYF; CDR3nt: TGTGCCAGCAGCAACAGAGACGGTGAAGCATCCTACGAGCAGTACTTC; d_gene: -; v_gene: TRBV6-2/TRBV6-3; j_gene: TRBJ2-7; abundance: few
CDR3aa: CSARGGMAGARNEQFF; CDR3nt: TGCAGTGCTAGAGGGGGTATGGCAGGGGCGCGCAATGAGCAGTTCTTC; d_gene: -; v_gene: TRBV20-1; j_gene: TRBJ2-1; abundance: many
CDR3aa: CASRGGGGTEAFF; CDR3nt: TGTGCCAGCCGCGGGGGAGGGGGCACTGAAGCTTTCTTT; d_gene: -; v_gene: TRBV28; j_gene: TRBJ1-1; abundance: many
CDR3aa: CASSPGWQNSPLHF; CDR3nt: TGTGCCAGCAGCCCGGGGTGGCAAAATTCACCCCTCCACTTT; d_gene: -; v_gene: TRBV5-6; j_gene: TRBJ1-6; abundance: -
CDR3aa: CASSFSRDTEAFF; CDR3nt: TGTGCCAGCAGCTTTTCGAGGGACACTGAAGCTTTCTTT; d_gene: -; v_gene: TRBV7-6; j_gene: TRBJ1-1; abundance: many
CDR3aa: CASSKGRQDREAFF; CDR3nt: TGTGCCAGCAGTAAGGGACGGCAAGACCGGGAAGCTTTCTTT; d_gene: -; v_gene: TRBV27; j_gene: TRBJ1-1; abundance: few
CDR3aa: CASSLDRQNTIYF; CDR3nt: TGTGCCAGCAGCTTAGACAGGCAAAACACCATATATTTT; d_gene: -; v_gene: TRBV11-2; j_gene: TRBJ1-3; abundance: -
CDR3aa: CASTGQPLYYEQYF; CDR3nt: TGTGCCAGCACGGGACAACCCCTTTATTACGAGCAGTACTTC; d_gene: -; v_gene: TRBV28; j_gene: TRBJ2-7; abundance: -
CDR3aa: CASSQRYRDSYEQYF; CDR3nt: TGTGCCAGCAGCCAAAGATACAGGGATTCCTACGAGCAGTACTTC; d_gene: -; v_gene: TRBV7-2; j_gene: TRBJ2-7; abundance: few
CDR3aa: CASSLFLTGLDSPLHF; CDR3nt: TGTGCCAGCAGTTTATTCCTGACAGGGTTGGATTCACCCCTCCACTTT; d_gene: TRBD1; v_gene: TRBV27; j_gene: TRBJ1-6; abundance: -
CDR3aa: CASSFLANSSYNEQFF; CDR3nt: TGTGCCAGCAGTTTTCTAGCGAATAGCTCCTACAATGAGCAGTTCTTC; d_gene: -; v_gene: TRBV12-3/TRBV12-4; j_gene: TRBJ2-1; abundance: few
CDR3aa: CASSYTGWAIQYF; CDR3nt: TGTGCCAGCAGTTACACAGGATGGGCCATTCAGTACTTC; d_gene: -; v_gene: TRBV6-2/TRBV6-3; j_gene: TRBJ2-4; abundance: many
CDR3aa: CASSQDHGGRRFNGYTF; CDR3nt: TGCGCCAGCAGCCAAGACCACGGAGGTCGAAGGTTCAATGGCTACACCTTC; d_gene: -; v_gene: TRBV4-3; j_gene: TRBJ1-2; abundance: many
CDR3aa: CASSRTGLEQFF; CDR3nt: TGTGCCAGCAGCAGAACAGGACTAGAGCAGTTCTTC; d_gene: -; v_gene: TRBV7-2; j_gene: TRBJ2-1; abundance: many
CDR3aa: CASSLVVTQYF; CDR3nt: TGTGCCAGCAGCTTAGTGGTAACGCAGTATTTT; d_gene: -; v_gene: TRBV7-2; j_gene: TRBJ2-3; abundance: -
CDR3aa: CSAREVPGAYEQYF; CDR3nt: TGCAGTGCTAGAGAGGTGCCGGGGGCCTACGAGCAGTACTTC; d_gene: -; v_gene: TRBV20-1; j_gene: TRBJ2-7; abundance: few
CDR3aa: CASSLGDGNSPLHF; CDR3nt: TGCGCCAGCAGCTTGGGGGACGGAAATTCACCCCTCCACTTT; d_gene: -; v_gene: TRBV5-1; j_gene: TRBJ1-6; abundance: few
CDR3aa: CSANGQGSHEKLFF; CDR3nt: TGCAGTGCAAACGGACAGGGATCTCATGAAAAACTGTTTTTT; d_gene: TRBD1; v_gene: TRBV20-1; j_gene: TRBJ1-4; abundance: -
CDR3aa: CSAQPGQGISNQPQHF; CDR3nt: TGCAGTGCTCAACCGGGACAGGGCATTAGCAATCAGCCCCAGCATTTT; d_gene: TRBD1; v_gene: TRBV20-1; j_gene: TRBJ1-5; abundance: -
CDR3aa: CAWAGGVPGNTIYF; CDR3nt: TGTGCCTGGGCCGGTGGGGTGCCTGGAAACACCATATATTTT; d_gene: -; v_gene: TRBV30; j_gene: TRBJ1-3; abundance: few
CDR3aa: CASSQEGRPGTYNEQFF; CDR3nt: TGCGCCAGCAGCCAAGAGGGACGGCCAGGGACCTACAATGAGCAGTTCTTC; d_gene: -; v_gene: TRBV4-1; j_gene: TRBJ2-1; abundance: many